The clone carrying this T cell receptor (beta chain) was counted at least ten times. These data belong to a study of T cells in Graves' hyperthyroidism and ophthalmopathy. The CDR3 has 12 residues. Trimming pared 6 bases from V and 2 bases from J, leaving 8 bases between. Template material for amplifying TCR beta CDR3 regions consisted of RNA transcripts. A first-round RT-PCR of the TCR CDR3 used the HTBI primer set. TCRdb reprocessed the multiplex PCR reads with MiXCR, giving one entry per CDR3 protein. Of over 450,000 distinct CDR3 sequences in the sample, 13% to 15% are singletons; the top ten hold 15% to 20%.

The sequenced sample was blood. This TCR derives from a woman aged 18-30 years with Graves' hyperthyroidism. V gene TRBV12-3 or TRBV12-4 combines with J gene TRBJ2-7; D ambiguous. DNA of the CDR3: TGTGCCAGCAGCTTGGAACCCTACGAGCAGTACTTC. Protein: CASSLEPYEQYF.